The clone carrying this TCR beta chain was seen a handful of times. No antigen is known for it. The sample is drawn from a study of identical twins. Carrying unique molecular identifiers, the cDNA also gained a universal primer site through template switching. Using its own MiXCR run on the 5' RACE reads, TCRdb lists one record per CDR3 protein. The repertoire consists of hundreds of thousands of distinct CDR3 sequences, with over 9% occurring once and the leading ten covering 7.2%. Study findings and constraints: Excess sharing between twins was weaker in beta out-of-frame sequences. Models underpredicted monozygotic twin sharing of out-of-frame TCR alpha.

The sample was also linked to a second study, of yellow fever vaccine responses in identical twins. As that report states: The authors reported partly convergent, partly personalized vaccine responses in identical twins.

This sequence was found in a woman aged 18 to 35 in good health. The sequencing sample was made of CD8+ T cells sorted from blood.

The CDR3 region has the DNA TGTGCCAGCATGGGGAACACCGGGGAGCTGTTTTTT. Encoded protein: CASMGNTGELFF. The rearrangement links TRBV2 to TRBJ2-2; no definite D call. Trimming took off 7 bases at V and 1 base at J, with 4 bases between the two ends. Germline V gene sequence: CDR1 SNHLY, CDR2 FYNNEI. This CDR3 has 12 residues. The whole variable domain, filled in from reference TRBV2 and TRBJ2-2, reads EPEVTQTPSHQVTQMGQEVILRCVPISNHLYFYWYRQILGQKVEFLVSFYNNEISEKSEIFDDQFSVERPDGSNFTLKIRSTKLEDSAMYFCASMGNTGELFFGEGSRLTVL.